A single TCR beta chain is shown here with its context. Antigen unknown. These data come from a study of T cell responses to AZD1222 COVID-19 vaccine. Overall study results and limits: Spike-spanning, vaccine-associated CD4 TCRs were dominant at 160-218 and 743-854. The number of AZD1222 recipients seropositive at baseline was only 6 or 7. Spike-specific TCR breadth and depth rose after two AZD1222 doses.

The repertoire was sequenced with immunoSEQ multiplex PCR; TCRdb's copy has only in-frame clones and lacks some. Among under 170,000 clones listed, around 90% were seen once. Both about-4-week and about-12-week second-dose recipients were combined. This CDR3 comprises 11 residues. Deletions cut 7 bases from V and 2 bases from J, with 6 bases between. The germline V gene encodes CDR1 MNHEY and CDR2 SVGAGI. Sample: peripheral blood, taken 28 days after the second AZD1222 dose. The sequence derives from an adult who received the AZD1222 COVID-19 vaccine. This chain connects TRBV6-5 to TRBJ2-7, with a possible D match to TRBD1 (5 bases). The CDR3 spells CASKGPYEQYF. The CDR3 region has the DNA TGTGCCAGCAAGGGGCCCTACGAGCAGTACTTC.